These T cell receptor beta chains were read from a single sample in a study of patients and donors after allogeneic stem cell transplantation. Each CDR3 protein is one row after TCRdb ran MiXCR on the RT-PCR reads. The table has about 960,000 distinct CDR3 sequences, roughly 17% seen once. The sample comprised blood, either unsorted or a sorted T cell fraction (not recorded which). The receptors were gathered from a human donor who was either an allogeneic HSCT recipient or a stem cell or donor lymphocyte infusion donor (not recorded which). It is not recorded whose cells these are; they may come from a transplant donor. CDR3s include the opening cysteine and the closing phenylalanine or tryptophan. Each record gives: clone size, CDR3 length, V gene, D gene, J gene, CDR3 DNA, CDR3 protein. The D gene is left open where the match is weak. Clone size is given for some rows only: seen once, a few or many times, or a class if the clone is expanded.

few	13	TRBV12-3/TRBV12-4	-	TRBJ1-2	TGTGCCAGCAGTTGGAGACAGTCCTGGGGCTACACCTTC	CASSWRQSWGYTF
-	15	TRBV4-3	-	TRBJ1-3	TGCGCCAGCAGCCAAGATTTGGGGCCCGGAAACACCATATATTTT	CASSQDLGPGNTIYF
-	14	TRBV28	TRBD1	TRBJ1-6	TGTGCCAGCAGTGGGGGACAGGGGGCATCACCCCTCCACTTT	CASSGGQGASPLHF
many	16	TRBV12-3/TRBV12-4	TRBD2	TRBJ2-1	TGTGCCAGCAGTTCCCGGACTAGCGGGAGTGAAAATGAGCAGTTCTTC	CASSSRTSGSENEQFF
-	18	TRBV3-1	-	TRBJ2-5	TGTGCCAGCAGCCAAGCTCGCAGCTGGACAGTACAACAAGAGACCCAGTACTTC	CASSQARSWTVQQETQYF
few	14	TRBV30	TRBD1	TRBJ2-5	TGTGCCTGGAGTGTAGGGACAGGGCCCAGGACCCAGTACTTC	CAWSVGTGPRTQYF
few	16	TRBV20-1	-	TRBJ1-6	TGCAGTGCTAGAGATCTGGGGGCTTCCTATAATTCACCCCTCCACTTT	CSARDLGASYNSPLHF
many	15	TRBV29-1	-	TRBJ2-1	TGCAGCGTTGAATCGGGCTTAGCATCCTACAATGAGCAGTTCTTC	CSVESGLASYNEQFF
many	13	TRBV7-2	-	TRBJ1-4	TGTGCCAGCAGCTTCGGGATTAATGAAAAACTGTTTTTT	CASSFGINEKLFF
few	12	TRBV15	-	TRBJ1-1	TGTGCCACCAGCATTAGGATGGGTACGGCTTTCTTT	CATSIRMGTAFF
-	12	TRBV6-2/TRBV6-3	-	TRBJ1-1	TGTGCCAGCAGCGCAAGGGTTGCTGAAGCTTTCTTT	CASSARVAEAFF
-	17	TRBV7-9	-	TRBJ1-3	TGTGCCAGCAGCTTAAGGACGTCAGGGTTAAAAAGAAACACCATATATTTT	CASSLRTSGLKRNTIYF
few	12	TRBV30	-	TRBJ2-2	TGTGCCTGGACCGGGAACACCGGGGAGCTGTTTTTT	CAWTGNTGELFF
-	15	TRBV5-1	-	TRBJ1-3	TGCGCCAGCAGCTTAGGCCCGGACTCTGGAAACACCATATATTTT	CASSLGPDSGNTIYF
-	15	TRBV29-1	-	TRBJ2-5	TGCAGCGTTTCCGACAAGCCGGGGGCCCTGGGGTTTCAGTACTTC	CSVSDKPGALGFQYF
-	13	TRBV10-3	-	TRBJ2-3	TGTGCCATCAGACCTCGGGGTGCAGATACGCAGTATTTT	CAIRPRGADTQYF
many	14	TRBV29-1	TRBD2	TRBJ2-1	TGCACCGTCCTGGGAGGGACCCAATACAATGAGCAGTTCTTC	CTVLGGTQYNEQFF
-	22	TRBV3-1	TRBD1	TRBJ2-1	TGTGCCAGCAGCCAAGCCAGGGGGAGATCTGGGACCGGTCTTTGCTCCTACAATGAGCAGTTCTTC	CASSQARGRSGTGLCSYNEQFF
few	15	TRBV4-2	-	TRBJ2-1	TGTGCCAGCAGCCAAGATCCAGGGGCCTACAATGAGCAGTTCTTC	CASSQDPGAYNEQFF
few	14	TRBV14	-	TRBJ2-7	TGTGCCAGCAGCCAAGTTTGGGCGGACTACGAGCAGTACTTC	CASSQVWADYEQYF
-	14	TRBV7-3	-	TRBJ2-7	TGTGCCAGCAGCTTGAGGGTAGAGCTCTACGAGCAGTACTTC	CASSLRVELYEQYF
few	12	TRBV5-1	TRBD1	TRBJ1-1	TGCGCCAGCAGCTTGGACAGGGGAGTGACTTTCTTT	CASSLDRGVTFF
-	15	TRBV5-1	-	TRBJ1-3	TGCGCCAGCAGCTTGGAGGGGTCAGCTGGAAACACCATATATTTT	CASSLEGSAGNTIYF
few	16	TRBV5-6	-	TRBJ2-1	TGTGCCAGCAGATTATTAGCGCGGGTACCCTACAATGAGCAGTTCTTC	CASRLLARVPYNEQFF
few	15	TRBV12-3/TRBV12-4	-	TRBJ2-7	TGTGCCAGCAGCTCCCCGGGTCTTGGCGTCTACGAGCAGTACTTC	CASSSPGLGVYEQYF
-	14	TRBV7-9	-	TRBJ2-7	TGTGCCAGCAGCACCCTACTACTCTCCTACGAGCAGTACTTC	CASSTLLLSYEQYF
few	16	TRBV7-9	-	TRBJ2-5	TGTGCCAGCAGCACCAACCCACAGGGTTTGGTAGAGACCCAGTACTTC	CASSTNPQGLVETQYF
-	16	TRBV7-2	TRBD1	TRBJ1-2	TGTGCCAGCAGCCCTACCTCGACAGGGGCTAACTATGGCTACACCTTC	CASSPTSTGANYGYTF
few	14	TRBV4-1	-	TRBJ1-1	TGCGCCAGCAGACGTGTTACAGGGAACACTGAAGCTTTCTTT	CASRRVTGNTEAFF